Presented here are 14 T cell receptor beta chains from one specimen sequenced in a study of cytomegalovirus exposure and HLA in healthy donors (dated by TCRdb to about 2017). The library was prepared using the immunoSEQ multiplex PCR assay. For the multiplex PCR, a mixture combining 60 forward primers for TCR Vbeta segments and 13 reverse primers for TCR Jbeta segments was used. Entries here come from immuneACCESS through TCRdb and include only in-frame sequences with V and J called. Some clones fail to appear in such tables; in the studies checked, an unresolved V gene covers under half of the shortfall, and the cause of the remainder is unknown. The sample has over 150,000 clones on record, 65% to 90% of them singletons. Around 1.2% of the sample is taken by the ten largest. Sample: PBMCs. These receptor sequences come from a girl aged 2 to 10 in good health and CMV-seropositive.

The V and J genes are TRBV18 and TRBJ1-1; the D is unclear. There are 14 residues in the CDR3. V lost 0 bases and J 4 bases, leaving 9 bases between the germline ends. Germline-derived CDR1 and CDR2 are KGHSH and LQKENI. The CDR3 DNA reads TGTGCCAGCTCACCACCGTTACGCGGCACTGAAGCTTTCTTT. This translates into CASSPPLRGTEAFF.

The chain couples TRBV19 to TRBJ1-4, with D possibly TRBD1 on 6 matching bases. Germline CDR1 is LNHDA and CDR2 is SQIVND (reference sequence). Trimming took off 5 bases at V and 10 bases at J, with 17 bases between the two ends. The CDR3 is made up of 14 amino acids. CDR3 protein: CASSFRGGRGKLFF. CDR3 coding DNA: TGTGCCAGTAGTTTCCGGGGGGGGCGGGGAAAACTGTTTTTT.

The chain carries TRBV19 and TRBJ2-1, with a weak D call TRBD2 (5 bases). The CDR3 length is 15 residues. Trimming left V 3 bases short and J 4 bases short, with 13 bases between. CDR1 is LNHDA, CDR2 SQIVND, per germline (reference sequence). CDR3 sequence: CASSIDGERYNEQFF. The CDR3 DNA follows: TGTGCCAGTAGTATCGACGGAGAGCGGTACAATGAGCAGTTCTTC.

The rearrangement uses TRBV11-3 and TRBJ2-2; the D is unclear. The germline gives CDR1 SGHNT, CDR2 YENEEA. The CDR3 extends over 12 amino acids. V lost 0 bases, J lost 7 bases, and 3 bases lay in between. The CDR3 DNA reads as TGTGCCAGCAGCTTAGATCACGGGGAGCTGTTTTTT. It yields the protein CASSLDHGELFF.

This rearrangement joins TRBV7-6 to TRBJ2-2, with 9 bases fitting TRBD1. The CDR3 covers 17 residues. Unmatched junction bases numbered 7, after V lost 4 bases and J lost 1 base. From germline, CDR1 is SGHVS and CDR2 FNYEAQ. Here the CDR3 reads CASSSPGTGMNTGELFF. CDR3 coding DNA: TGTGCCAGCAGCTCCCCCGGGACAGGGATGAACACCGGGGAGCTGTTTTTT. The full variable domain, rest sourced from reference TRBV7-6 and TRBJ2-2, is GAGVSQSPRYKVTKRGQDVALRCDPISGHVSLYWYRQALGQGPEFLTYFNYEAQQDKSGLPNDRFSAERPEGSISTLTIQRTEQRDSAMYRCASSSPGTGMNTGELFFGEGSRLTVL.

This clone was recorded many times. The chain recombines TRBV29-1 with TRBJ1-1; 7 bases are a match to TRBD1. CDR1 and CDR2 from the germline V gene are SQVTM and ANQGSEA. V was pared by 5 bases and J by 7 bases, with 19 bases of the junction left unmatched. The CDR3 length is 16 residues. The CDR3 reads CSVRELRTGVDGEAFF. CDR3 sequence (DNA): TGCAGCGTTCGGGAATTACGAACAGGGGTGGACGGTGAAGCTTTCTTT.

The V call is TRBV19, the J call TRBJ1-1, with D unclear. Germline V lookup: CDR1 LNHDA, CDR2 SQIVND (reference sequence). The V end lost 7 bases, the J end lost 1 base, and 13 bases lay between the germline ends. CDR3 length: 14 residues. The CDR3 nucleotides are TGTGCCAGTATCGCTGCTAGTCGGAACACTGAAGCTTTCTTT. Translated, it gives CASIAASRNTEAFF.

V and J are TRBV28 and TRBJ1-5; 7 bases are shared with TRBD1. CDR3 length equals 15 residues. Germline CDR1 and CDR2: MDHEN and SYDVKM. The junction had 9 bases not matched to a gene; V was cut back by 6 bases and J by 4 bases. CDR3 protein: CASSPNDRANQPQHF. The CDR3 DNA reads as TGTGCCAGCAGCCCTAATGACAGGGCAAATCAGCCCCAGCATTTT.

V and J are TRBV30 and TRBJ1-2; D is undetermined. Germline loops: CDR1 GTSNPN, CDR2 SVGIG (reference sequence). Trimming stripped 0 bases from V and 8 bases from J, with 13 bases between. This CDR3 spans 13 amino acids. The CDR3 loop reads CAWSVGPKRGYTF. The CDR3 DNA reads TGTGCCTGGAGTGTCGGCCCGAAGAGGGGCTACACCTTC.

The chain links TRBV5-1 to TRBJ1-1; a weak D match, TRBD1 (6 bases). Germline CDR1 is SGHRS and CDR2 is YFSETQ. The CDR3 has 16 amino acids. V was clipped by 0 bases and J by 5 bases, with 17 bases between them. The CDR3 here is CASSLESSRGGTEAFF. The DNA of the CDR3 is TGCGCCAGCAGCTTGGAGTCTAGCAGGGGCGGAACTGAAGCTTTCTTT.

This chain uses TRBV6-1 with TRBJ1-5; 8 nucleotides align to TRBD1. The CDR3 loop spans 14 amino acids. Germline CDR1 and CDR2: MNHNS and SASEGT. Trimming at V came to 6 bases and at J to 6 bases, leaving 7 bases not matched to a gene. CDR3 nucleotides: TGTGCCAGCAGATCGGGACAGGTACTTCAGCCCCAGCATTTT. Amino acid sequence: CASRSGQVLQPQHF.

The chain joins TRBV19 to TRBJ1-5, with D possibly matching TRBD1 (5 bases). Trimming took 7 bases from V and 4 from J, leaving 20 bases between them. Per germline, CDR1 LNHDA and CDR2 SQIVND (reference sequence). The CDR3 length is 16 residues. The CDR3 loop is CASNPVQGRANQPQHF. CDR3 DNA sequence: TGTGCCAGTAACCCCGTCCAAGGCAGGGCTAATCAGCCCCAGCATTTT.

This sequence joins TRBV29-1 and TRBJ1-2, with D uncertain. CDR1 and CDR2 (germline): SQVTM, ANQGSEA. The CDR3 is made up of 14 amino acids. V gave up 3 bases and J gave up 0 bases, with 11 bases separating them. CDR3 DNA sequence: TGCAGCGTTGATTACGGTTACGCTAACTATGGCTACACCTTC. Translating gives CSVDYGYANYGYTF.

This clone was recorded only once. The chain links TRBV5-1 to TRBJ2-1, with D perhaps TRBD1 (7 bases). CDR1 and CDR2 from the germline V gene are SGHRS and YFSETQ. V dropped 4 bases and J dropped 6 bases, with 23 bases sitting between them. The CDR3 has 17 amino acids. CDR3 sequence (DNA): TGCGCCAGCAGCACCCGGAGGGACAGTTGGGGATCCAATGAGCAGTTCTTC. It translates to CASSTRRDSWGSNEQFF.